This note documents a single T cell receptor beta chain sequence. Its specificity is not known. V was trimmed by 3 bases and J by 5 bases, leaving 15 bases between them. The CDR3 runs to 14 residues. The V gene's germline CDR1 is DFQATT and CDR2 SNEGSKA (reference sequence). This sample is drawn from a study of blood T cells in healthy people across ages. Study outcomes and limitations: In older individuals, TCR beta diversity per million T cells was lower, falling roughly linearly with age. The diversity estimates, figures obtained from one million T cells, were considered underestimates.

Sample-barcoded 5' priming and a J-beta primer mix drove a second PCR of about 6 to 12 cycles. The template-switch adaptor, which had 12 random nucleotides, put a tag on each cDNA molecule. Every sample gave at least 2.5 million paired-end reads containing CDR3. TCRdb itself ran the 5' RACE reads through MiXCR, one entry per CDR3 protein. The repertoire includes about 570,000 distinct CDR3 sequences, roughly 28% of them detected once, and roughly 18% sits in the top ten. Sequencing used blood. This sequence was found in a woman between 65 and 79 years old in good health. V is TRBV20-1 and J is TRBJ2-3; D possibly corresponds to TRBD2 (6 bases). The CDR3: CSARTRLGRDTQYF. DNA for the CDR3: TGCAGTGCTAGGACCCGACTAGGCCGAGATACGCAGTATTTT.